This TCR beta chain was documented in a study of blood T cell repertoires in COVID-19. Across the study: T cells, B-cell-depleted T cells, or PBMCs supplied cDNA or gDNA.

Germline trimming cut 6 bases from V and 10 bases from J; bases unmatched to any gene: 7. The CDR3 extends over 13 amino acids. Germline-derived CDR1 and CDR2 are MNHEY and SMNVEV (reference sequence). As originally analysed: Amplification of reference gene primers provided the estimated nucleated cell counts. Repertoires were generated with immunoSEQ multiplex PCR, while TCRdb's copy carries only in-frame clones and drops some. That table furnishes V, J and clone size, whereas the DNA furnished D and trimming. The table lists approximately 170,000 clones, 83% of them singletons. This receptor was identified in a woman of 80 years or more with acute or convalescent COVID-19. The genes are TRBV27 and TRBJ2-1; 9 nucleotides align to TRBD2. The sequencing input was peripheral blood. This CDR3 is CASRLAGLGEQFF. The DNA for the CDR3 is TGTGCCAGCAGGCTAGCGGGATTAGGAGAGCAGTTCTTC.